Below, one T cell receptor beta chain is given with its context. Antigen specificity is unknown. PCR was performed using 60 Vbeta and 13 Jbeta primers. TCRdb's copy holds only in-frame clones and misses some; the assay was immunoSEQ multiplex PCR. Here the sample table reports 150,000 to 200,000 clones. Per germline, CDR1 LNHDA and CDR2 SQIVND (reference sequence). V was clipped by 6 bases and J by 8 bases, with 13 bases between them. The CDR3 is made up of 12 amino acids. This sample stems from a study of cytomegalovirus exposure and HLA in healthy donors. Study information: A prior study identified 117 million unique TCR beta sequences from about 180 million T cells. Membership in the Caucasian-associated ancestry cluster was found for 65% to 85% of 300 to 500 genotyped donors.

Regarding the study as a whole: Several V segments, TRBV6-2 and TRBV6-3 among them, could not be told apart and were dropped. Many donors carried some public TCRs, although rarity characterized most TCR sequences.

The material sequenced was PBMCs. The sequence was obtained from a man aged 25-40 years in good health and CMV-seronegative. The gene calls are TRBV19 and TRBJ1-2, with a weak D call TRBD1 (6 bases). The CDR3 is CASRIQGNGYTF. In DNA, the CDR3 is TGTGCCAGTAGGATACAGGGCAACGGCTACACCTTC.